This is a list of T cell receptor beta chains from one sample in a study of cytomegalovirus exposure and HLA in healthy donors. The repertoire was sequenced with immunoSEQ multiplex PCR; TCRdb's copy has only in-frame clones and lacks some. In the table there are around 150,000 clones, approximately 67% of which are singletons. Material for sequencing was PBMCs. These receptors came from a woman aged 18-29 years in good health and CMV-seropositive. Each CDR3 is given with its conserved first and last residue. Size is stated for part of the rows, as once, few or many counts, or as a class when the clone is expanded.

j_gene: TRBJ1-2
abundance: NA
v_gene: TRBV5-1
CDR3aa: CASSLGTGDGYGYTF

j_gene: TRBJ2-3
abundance: NA
v_gene: TRBV19
CDR3aa: CASTSGGRDTQYF

j_gene: TRBJ2-3
abundance: NA
v_gene: TRBV28
CDR3aa: CASSPQMTSGRAGSSRDTQYF

j_gene: TRBJ1-1
abundance: few
v_gene: TRBV7-9
CDR3aa: CASRPGVGDTEAFF

j_gene: TRBJ1-1
abundance: NA
v_gene: TRBV7-9
CDR3aa: CASSSGHRMNTEAFF

j_gene: TRBJ2-1
abundance: NA
v_gene: TRBV25-1
CDR3aa: CASSDLEAAVFF

j_gene: TRBJ1-2
abundance: few
v_gene: TRBV9
CDR3aa: CASSVAGTAGGYTF

j_gene: TRBJ1-3
abundance: NA
v_gene: TRBV6-1
CDR3aa: CASRGEIRSTIYF

j_gene: TRBJ1-1
abundance: few
v_gene: TRBV14
CDR3aa: CASSPQGGRTEAFF

j_gene: TRBJ2-7
abundance: NA
v_gene: TRBV7-6
CDR3aa: CASSLLTETYEQYF

j_gene: TRBJ1-5
abundance: once
v_gene: TRBV7-2
CDR3aa: CASSLALWSNQPQHF

j_gene: TRBJ1-4
abundance: NA
v_gene: TRBV15
CDR3aa: CATSREATNEKLFF

j_gene: TRBJ1-3
abundance: NA
v_gene: TRBV28
CDR3aa: CASSLVTGQSGNTIYF

j_gene: TRBJ1-5
abundance: NA
v_gene: TRBV7-3
CDR3aa: CASSFDRNQPQHF

j_gene: TRBJ2-7
abundance: NA
v_gene: TRBV5-6
CDR3aa: CASSRRGAGVPSYEQYF

j_gene: TRBJ2-7
abundance: NA
v_gene: TRBV5-6
CDR3aa: CASSSTGISYEQYF

j_gene: TRBJ2-7
abundance: NA
v_gene: TRBV6-4
CDR3aa: CASSEWSSYEQYF

j_gene: TRBJ1-4
abundance: few
v_gene: TRBV5-4
CDR3aa: CASSPGQARNEKLFF

j_gene: TRBJ1-6
abundance: once
v_gene: TRBV6-5
CDR3aa: CASSSVRGPLHF

j_gene: TRBJ2-2
abundance: NA
v_gene: TRBV9
CDR3aa: CASRAGGPSGELFF

j_gene: TRBJ1-4
abundance: NA
v_gene: TRBV6-5
CDR3aa: CASSLSPSNEKLFF

j_gene: TRBJ1-2
abundance: NA
v_gene: TRBV27
CDR3aa: CASSFRAGSDYGYTF

j_gene: TRBJ2-3
abundance: NA
v_gene: TRBV4-3
CDR3aa: CASSQVTSGLGFPDTQYF

j_gene: TRBJ1-1
abundance: NA
v_gene: TRBV6-5
CDR3aa: CASSYSSAGRMEEAFF

j_gene: TRBJ1-5
abundance: NA
v_gene: TRBV30
CDR3aa: CAWSVQGNQPQHF

j_gene: TRBJ2-5
abundance: NA
v_gene: TRBV2
CDR3aa: CASSRGGTSGGIGETQYF

j_gene: TRBJ1-1
abundance: NA
v_gene: TRBV19
CDR3aa: CASIKDRNTEAFF

j_gene: TRBJ1-3
abundance: NA
v_gene: TRBV6-5
CDR3aa: CASSPSSLSTTPGYF

j_gene: TRBJ1-3
abundance: NA
v_gene: TRBV2
CDR3aa: CASSFGTQNSGNTIYF

j_gene: TRBJ1-1
abundance: NA
v_gene: TRBV2
CDR3aa: CASSNGQGFAEAFF

j_gene: TRBJ2-6
abundance: NA
v_gene: TRBV5-1
CDR3aa: CASSLFGGSAGANVLTF

j_gene: TRBJ2-1
abundance: once
v_gene: TRBV5-1
CDR3aa: CASSLVGGREQFF

j_gene: TRBJ2-1
abundance: NA
v_gene: TRBV2
CDR3aa: CASRNRDSSYNEQFF

j_gene: TRBJ2-7
abundance: few
v_gene: TRBV28
CDR3aa: CASRGLAGVSEQYF

j_gene: TRBJ2-3
abundance: NA
v_gene: TRBV19
CDR3aa: CASSTTFGQGTQYF

j_gene: TRBJ2-2
abundance: NA
v_gene: TRBV2
CDR3aa: CASSAGQGGNGELFF

j_gene: TRBJ2-7
abundance: NA
v_gene: TRBV15
CDR3aa: CATSGGQLSYEQYF

j_gene: TRBJ1-1
abundance: NA
v_gene: TRBV7-8
CDR3aa: CASSLAGNTEAFF

j_gene: TRBJ2-2
abundance: NA
v_gene: TRBV5-1
CDR3aa: CASSSSSLIPPAGGSRGELFF

j_gene: TRBJ2-7
abundance: once
v_gene: TRBV20-1
CDR3aa: CSGAGPYEQYF

j_gene: TRBJ2-5
abundance: NA
v_gene: TRBV9
CDR3aa: CASSVGGGGAHETQYF

j_gene: TRBJ2-7
abundance: NA
v_gene: TRBV5-6
CDR3aa: CASSLGFGYEQYF

j_gene: TRBJ2-2
abundance: few
v_gene: TRBV19
CDR3aa: CASKRESVTGELFF

j_gene: TRBJ1-5
abundance: NA
v_gene: TRBV6-1
CDR3aa: CASSENGGPGPQHF

j_gene: TRBJ1-1
abundance: NA
v_gene: TRBV27
CDR3aa: CASSSPGLTHEAFF

j_gene: TRBJ2-5
abundance: NA
v_gene: TRBV30
CDR3aa: CAWSWTGEETQYF

j_gene: TRBJ2-1
abundance: few
v_gene: TRBV7-9
CDR3aa: CTSSSYRDQPLKQFF

j_gene: TRBJ1-1
abundance: NA
v_gene: TRBV30
CDR3aa: CAWRGLGGEAFF

j_gene: TRBJ1-5
abundance: once
v_gene: TRBV6-1
CDR3aa: CASRGGTANQPQHF

j_gene: TRBJ1-1
abundance: NA
v_gene: TRBV7-9
CDR3aa: CASEALAPGVTEAFF

j_gene: TRBJ1-6
abundance: few
v_gene: TRBV2
CDR3aa: CASSETGVHSPLHF

j_gene: TRBJ2-7
abundance: NA
v_gene: TRBV6-5
CDR3aa: CASSRVAGGYEQYF

j_gene: TRBJ2-7
abundance: NA
v_gene: TRBV5-6
CDR3aa: CASSLRERPNEQYF

j_gene: TRBJ2-7
abundance: NA
v_gene: TRBV29-1
CDR3aa: CSVELAGIYEQYF